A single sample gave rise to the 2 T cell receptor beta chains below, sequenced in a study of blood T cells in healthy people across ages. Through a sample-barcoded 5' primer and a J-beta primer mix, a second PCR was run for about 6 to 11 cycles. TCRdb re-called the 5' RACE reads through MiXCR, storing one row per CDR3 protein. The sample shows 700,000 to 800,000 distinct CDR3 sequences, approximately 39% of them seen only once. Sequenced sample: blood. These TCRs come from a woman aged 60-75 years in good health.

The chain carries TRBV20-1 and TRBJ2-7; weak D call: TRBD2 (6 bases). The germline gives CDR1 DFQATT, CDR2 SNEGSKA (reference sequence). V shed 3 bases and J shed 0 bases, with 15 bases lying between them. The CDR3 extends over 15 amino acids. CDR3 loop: CSARGGHGSSYEQYF. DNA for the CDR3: TGCAGTGCTAGGGGTGGACACGGGAGCTCCTACGAGCAGTACTTC.

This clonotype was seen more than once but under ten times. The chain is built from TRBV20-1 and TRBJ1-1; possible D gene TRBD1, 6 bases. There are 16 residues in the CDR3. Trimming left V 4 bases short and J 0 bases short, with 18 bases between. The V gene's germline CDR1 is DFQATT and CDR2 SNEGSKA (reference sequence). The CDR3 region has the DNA TGCAGTGCTATGCTTCCAGGGGTCTTCATGAACACTGAAGCTTTCTTT. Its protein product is CSAMLPGVFMNTEAFF.